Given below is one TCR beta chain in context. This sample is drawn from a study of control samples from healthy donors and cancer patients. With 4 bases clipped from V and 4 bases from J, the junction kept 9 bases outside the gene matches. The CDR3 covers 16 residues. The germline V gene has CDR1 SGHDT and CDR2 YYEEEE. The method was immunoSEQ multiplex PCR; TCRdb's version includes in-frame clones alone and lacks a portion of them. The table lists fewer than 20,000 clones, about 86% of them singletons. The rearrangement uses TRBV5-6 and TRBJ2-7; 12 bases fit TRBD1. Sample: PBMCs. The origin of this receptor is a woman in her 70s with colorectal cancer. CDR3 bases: TGTGCCAGCAGCCTATTCCGGGACAGGGGGCAGTACGAGCAGTACTTC. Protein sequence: CASSLFRDRGQYEQYF.